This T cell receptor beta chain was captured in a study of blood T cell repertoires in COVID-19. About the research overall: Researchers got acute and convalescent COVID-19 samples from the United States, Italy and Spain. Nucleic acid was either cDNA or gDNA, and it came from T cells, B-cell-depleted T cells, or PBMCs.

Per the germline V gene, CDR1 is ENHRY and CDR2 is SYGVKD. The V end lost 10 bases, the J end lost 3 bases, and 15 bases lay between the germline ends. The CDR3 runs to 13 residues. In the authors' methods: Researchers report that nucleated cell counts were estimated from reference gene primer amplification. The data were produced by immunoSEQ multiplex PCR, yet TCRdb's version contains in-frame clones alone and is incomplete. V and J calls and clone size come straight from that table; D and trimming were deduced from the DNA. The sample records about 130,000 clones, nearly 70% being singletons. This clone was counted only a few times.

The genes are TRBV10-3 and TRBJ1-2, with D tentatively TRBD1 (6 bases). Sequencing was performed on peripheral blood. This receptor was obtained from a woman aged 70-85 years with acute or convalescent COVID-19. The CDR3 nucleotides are TGTGCCACTCACAGGGAAGGGGACTATGGCTACACCTTC. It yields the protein CATHREGDYGYTF.